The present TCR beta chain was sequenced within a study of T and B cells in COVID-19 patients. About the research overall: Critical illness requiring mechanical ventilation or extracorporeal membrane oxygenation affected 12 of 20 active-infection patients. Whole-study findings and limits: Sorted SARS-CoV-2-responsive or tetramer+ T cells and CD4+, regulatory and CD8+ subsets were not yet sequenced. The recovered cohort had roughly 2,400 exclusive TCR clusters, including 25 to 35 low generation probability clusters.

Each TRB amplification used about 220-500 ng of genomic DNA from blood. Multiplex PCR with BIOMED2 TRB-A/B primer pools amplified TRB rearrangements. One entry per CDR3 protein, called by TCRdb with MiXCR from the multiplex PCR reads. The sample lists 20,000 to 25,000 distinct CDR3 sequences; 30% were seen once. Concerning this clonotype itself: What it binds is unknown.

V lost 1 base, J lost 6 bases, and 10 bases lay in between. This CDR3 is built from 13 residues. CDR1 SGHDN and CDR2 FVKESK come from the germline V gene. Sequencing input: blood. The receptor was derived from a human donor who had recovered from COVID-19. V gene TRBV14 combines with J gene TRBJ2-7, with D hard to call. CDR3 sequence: CASSQGSSGEQYF. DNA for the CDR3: TGTGCCAGCAGCCAAGGAAGTTCGGGCGAGCAGTACTTC.